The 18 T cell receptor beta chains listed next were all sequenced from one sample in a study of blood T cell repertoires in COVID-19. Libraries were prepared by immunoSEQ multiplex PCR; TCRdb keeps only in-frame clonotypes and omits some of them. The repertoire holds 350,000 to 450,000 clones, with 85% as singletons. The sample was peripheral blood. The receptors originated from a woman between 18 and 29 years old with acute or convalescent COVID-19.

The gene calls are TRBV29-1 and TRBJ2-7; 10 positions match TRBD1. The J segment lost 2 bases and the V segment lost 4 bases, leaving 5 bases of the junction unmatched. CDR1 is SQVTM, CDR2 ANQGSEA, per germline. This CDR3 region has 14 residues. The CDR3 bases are TGCAGCGTTGGGGGGACAGGGGCCCCCTACGAGCAGTACTTC. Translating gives CSVGGTGAPYEQYF.

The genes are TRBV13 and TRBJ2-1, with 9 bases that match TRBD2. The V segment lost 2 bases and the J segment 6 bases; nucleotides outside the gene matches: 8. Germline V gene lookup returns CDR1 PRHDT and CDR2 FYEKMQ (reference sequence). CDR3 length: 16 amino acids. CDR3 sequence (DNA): TGTGCCAGCAGCTTATATACAGGGACTAGCTTCAATGAGCAGTTCTTC. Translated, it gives CASSLYTGTSFNEQFF.

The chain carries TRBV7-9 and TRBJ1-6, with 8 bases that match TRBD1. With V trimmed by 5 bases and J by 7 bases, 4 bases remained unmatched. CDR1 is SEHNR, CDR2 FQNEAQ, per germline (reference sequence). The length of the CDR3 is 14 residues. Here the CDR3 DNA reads TGTGCCAGCAGCCTACAGGGGGGCAATTCACCCCTCCACTTT. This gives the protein CASSLQGGNSPLHF.

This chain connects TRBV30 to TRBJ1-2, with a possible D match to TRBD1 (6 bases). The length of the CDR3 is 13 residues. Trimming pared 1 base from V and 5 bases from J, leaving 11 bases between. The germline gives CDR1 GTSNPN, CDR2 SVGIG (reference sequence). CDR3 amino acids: CAWSATGHYGYTF. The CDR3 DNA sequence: TGTGCCTGGAGTGCAACAGGGCATTATGGCTACACCTTC. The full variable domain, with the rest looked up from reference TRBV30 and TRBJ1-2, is SQTIHQWPATLVQPVGSPLSLECTVEGTSNPNLYWYRQAAGRGLQLLFYSVGIGQISSEVPQNLSASRPQDRQFILSSKKLLLSDSGFYLCAWSATGHYGYTFGSGTRLTVV.

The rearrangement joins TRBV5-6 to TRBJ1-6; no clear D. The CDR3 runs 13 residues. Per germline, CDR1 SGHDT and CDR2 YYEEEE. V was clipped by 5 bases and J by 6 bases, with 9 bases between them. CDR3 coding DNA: TGTGCCAGCAGTATTACGGGTAATTCACCCCTCCACTTT. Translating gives CASSITGNSPLHF.

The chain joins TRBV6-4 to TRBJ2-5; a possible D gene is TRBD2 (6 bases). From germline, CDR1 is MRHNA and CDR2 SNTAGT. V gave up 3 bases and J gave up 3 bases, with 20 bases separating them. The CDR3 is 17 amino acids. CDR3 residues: CASSEKAGRRPKETQYF. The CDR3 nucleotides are TGTGCCAGCAGTGAGAAGGCGGGACGAAGGCCCAAAGAGACCCAGTACTTC.

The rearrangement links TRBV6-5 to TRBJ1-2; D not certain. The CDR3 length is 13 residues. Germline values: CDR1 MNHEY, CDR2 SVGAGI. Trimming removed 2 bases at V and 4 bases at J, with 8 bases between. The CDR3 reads CASSYPGSYGYTF. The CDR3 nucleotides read TGTGCCAGCAGTTACCCGGGAAGCTATGGCTACACCTTC.

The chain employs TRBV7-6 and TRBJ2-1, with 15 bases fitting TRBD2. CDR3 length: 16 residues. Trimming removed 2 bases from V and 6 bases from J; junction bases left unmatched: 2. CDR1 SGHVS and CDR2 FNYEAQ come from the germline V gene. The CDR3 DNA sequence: TGTGCCAGCAGCTTATGGACTAGCGGGGGGGGCAATGAGCAGTTCTTC. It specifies CASSLWTSGGGNEQFF.

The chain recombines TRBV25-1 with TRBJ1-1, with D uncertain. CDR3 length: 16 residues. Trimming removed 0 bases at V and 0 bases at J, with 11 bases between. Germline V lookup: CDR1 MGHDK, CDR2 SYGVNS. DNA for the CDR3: TGTGCCAGCAGTGAATATACCGAGGGTCTGAACACTGAAGCTTTCTTT. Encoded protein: CASSEYTEGLNTEAFF.

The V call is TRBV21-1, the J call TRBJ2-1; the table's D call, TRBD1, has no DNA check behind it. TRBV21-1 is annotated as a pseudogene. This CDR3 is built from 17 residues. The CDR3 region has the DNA TGTGCCAGCAGCAAAGCGCTTTCTGGGCCTGGGTCTACTGAGCAGTTCTTC. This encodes CASSKALSGPGSTEQFF.

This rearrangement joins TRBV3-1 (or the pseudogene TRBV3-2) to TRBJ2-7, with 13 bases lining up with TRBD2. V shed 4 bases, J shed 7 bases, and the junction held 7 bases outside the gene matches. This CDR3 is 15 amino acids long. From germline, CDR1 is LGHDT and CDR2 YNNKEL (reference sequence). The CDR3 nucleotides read TGTGCCAGCAGCCCCAGGACTAGCGGGAGCGTAGAGCAGTACTTC. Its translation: CASSPRTSGSVEQYF.

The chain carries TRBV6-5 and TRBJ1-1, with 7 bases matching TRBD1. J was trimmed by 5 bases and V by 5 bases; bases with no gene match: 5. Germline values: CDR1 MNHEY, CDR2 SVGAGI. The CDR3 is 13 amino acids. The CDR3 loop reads CASSPTGETEAFF. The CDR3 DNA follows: TGTGCCAGCAGTCCCACAGGGGAAACTGAAGCTTTCTTT.

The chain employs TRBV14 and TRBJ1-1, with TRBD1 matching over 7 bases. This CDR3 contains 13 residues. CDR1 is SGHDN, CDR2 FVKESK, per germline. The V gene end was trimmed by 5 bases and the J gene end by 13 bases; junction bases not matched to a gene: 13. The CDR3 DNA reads TGTGCCAGCAGCAAAAGGGGGCTCGAGCTTGTTTTCTTT. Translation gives CASSKRGLELVFF.

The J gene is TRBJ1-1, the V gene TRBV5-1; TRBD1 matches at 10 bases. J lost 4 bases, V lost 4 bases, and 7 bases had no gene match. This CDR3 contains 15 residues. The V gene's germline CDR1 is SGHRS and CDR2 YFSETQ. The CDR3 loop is CASSGRTGGSTEAFF. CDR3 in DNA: TGCGCCAGCAGCGGTCGGACAGGGGGGAGCACTGAAGCTTTCTTT.

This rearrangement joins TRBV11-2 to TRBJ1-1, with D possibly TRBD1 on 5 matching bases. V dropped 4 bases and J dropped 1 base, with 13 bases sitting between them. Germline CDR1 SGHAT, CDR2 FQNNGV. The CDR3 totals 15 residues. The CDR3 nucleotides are TGTGCCAGCAGCTCCTTGACAGCCTCGAACACTGAAGCTTTCTTT. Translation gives CASSSLTASNTEAFF.

The CDR3 protein is CASSLTGTGSGQPQHF. CDR3 sequence (DNA): TGCGCCAGCAGCCTTACCGGGACAGGTTCGGGTCAGCCCCAGCATTTT. This chain connects TRBV4-1 to TRBJ1-5; 8 bases agree with TRBD1. The CDR3 runs to 16 residues. From germline, CDR1 is MGHRA and CDR2 YSYEKL. Trimming removed 4 bases from V and 6 bases from J; junction bases left unmatched: 11.

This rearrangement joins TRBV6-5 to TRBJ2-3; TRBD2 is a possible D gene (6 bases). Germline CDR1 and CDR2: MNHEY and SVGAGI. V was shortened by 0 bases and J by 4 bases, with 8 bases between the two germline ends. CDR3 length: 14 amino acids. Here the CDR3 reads CASSYSEGSDTQYF. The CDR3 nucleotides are TGTGCCAGCAGTTACTCGGAGGGCTCAGATACGCAGTATTTT.

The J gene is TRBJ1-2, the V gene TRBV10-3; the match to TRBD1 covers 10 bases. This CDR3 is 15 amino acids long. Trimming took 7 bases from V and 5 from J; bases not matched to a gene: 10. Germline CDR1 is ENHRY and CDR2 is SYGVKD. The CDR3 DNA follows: TGTGCCATCAACCGGGACAGGGGAACCGAGTATGGCTACACCTTC. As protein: CAINRDRGTEYGYTF.